This T cell receptor (beta chain) was observed in a study of T cell responses to AZD1222 COVID-19 vaccine. Overall study: Timing groups of about 4 and about 12 weeks for second doses were pooled.

Germline V gene lookup returns CDR1 ENHRY and CDR2 SYGVKD. The V segment lost 4 bases and the J segment 1 base; nucleotides outside the gene matches: 3. This CDR3 spans 14 amino acids. The method was immunoSEQ multiplex PCR; TCRdb's version includes in-frame clones alone and lacks a portion of them. The sample yields around 97,000 clones, 80% to 90% seen once. Specimen: peripheral blood, collected on day 0 of AZD1222 vaccination. The chain carries TRBV10-3 and TRBJ1-1, with TRBD1 matching 7 bases. This clonotype was obtained from an adult in good health. In nucleotides, the CDR3 is TGTGCCATCAGTGGGGACAGCCAGAACACTGAAGCTTTCTTT. Residues: CAISGDSQNTEAFF.